This T cell receptor (beta chain) stems from a study of OX40 agonist ivuxolimab in advanced cancers. On this clone itself: Its antigen is still unknown.

Study conclusions and caveats: Undetermined was the antigen specificity of the expanded peripheral T cells. At 0.1 to 3.0 mg/kg and by week 6, CD4+ and CD8+ T cells in the blood had expanded clonally. Among the lowest peripheral clonal expansion occurred in 0.1-3.0 mg/kg partial responders. Researchers report that CD8+ T cells had, on average, more expanded clones than CD4+.

Germline V gene sequence: CDR1 LNHDA, CDR2 SQIVND (reference sequence). The J segment lost 1 base and the V segment lost 5 bases, leaving 9 bases of the junction unmatched. The length of the CDR3 is 16 residues. Libraries were prepared by immunoSEQ multiplex PCR; TCRdb keeps only in-frame clonotypes and omits some of them. Of 70,000 to 90,000 clones detected, roughly 83% appear once; the ten largest clones hold 7.3%. The sequences come from CD4+ or CD8+ T cells sorted from blood, collected in a trial of the OX40 agonist ivuxolimab. The V and J genes are TRBV19 and TRBJ1-1; 8 bases align to TRBD1. This TCR was recovered from an adult with an advanced solid tumor such as melanoma, head and neck, liver or kidney cancer. The CDR3 DNA sequence: TGTGCCAGTAGTCCAAACATACAGGGGGGGAACACTGAAGCTTTCTTT. This codes for CASSPNIQGGNTEAFF.